A single sample is the source of the 27 T cell receptor beta chains below, sequenced in a study of blood T cell repertoires in COVID-19. Method: immunoSEQ multiplex PCR; TCRdb's copy keeps in-frame clones and lacks some. Among a few hundred thousand clones listed, roughly 90% were seen once. The sample taken for sequencing was peripheral blood. These receptors originate from a man aged 18-30 years with active or convalescent COVID-19.

This rearrangement joins TRBV25-1 to TRBJ2-5, with D perhaps matching TRBD1 (6 bases). The germline CDR1 and CDR2 sequences are MGHDK and SYGVNS. The V end lost 3 bases, the J end lost 9 bases, and 17 bases lay between the germline ends. The CDR3 runs 14 residues. CDR3 DNA: TGTGCCAGCAGTGATGGGGACACCCCAGGGGCCCAGTACTTC. This translates into CASSDGDTPGAQYF.

The chain employs TRBV7-3 and TRBJ2-5; 10 bases are a match to TRBD2. Trimming removed 0 bases from V and 4 bases from J; junction bases left unmatched: 5. The CDR3 has 16 amino acids. Germline V lookup: CDR1 SGHTA, CDR2 FQGTGA. The CDR3 loop is CASSLTPLAGRETQYF. The CDR3 bases are TGTGCCAGCAGCTTAACTCCACTAGCGGGAAGAGAGACCCAGTACTTC.

CDR3 nucleotide sequence: TGTGCCAGTAGTATGCTCATACGGGATACGCAGTATTTT. This encodes CASSMLIRDTQYF. The chain is built from TRBV19 and TRBJ2-3; D gene uncertain. Trimming pared 3 bases from V and 6 bases from J, leaving 10 bases between. The CDR3 length is 13 residues. The germline V gene encodes CDR1 LNHDA and CDR2 SQIVND (reference sequence).

The chain joins TRBV6-5 to TRBJ1-3; TRBD1 agrees at 10 bases. From germline, CDR1 is MNHEY and CDR2 SVGAGI. After removal of 10 bases from V and 6 bases from J, the junction contained 12 bases not matched to a gene. CDR3 length: 15 amino acids. The CDR3 is CATAEGTGEKNTIYF. In DNA, the CDR3 is TGTGCCACCGCCGAGGGGACAGGGGAAAAAAACACCATATATTTT.

The chain employs TRBV7-9 and TRBJ2-5, with D possibly TRBD2 on 5 matching bases. The V end was cut by 1 base, the J end by 1 base, with 16 bases between. Germline V gene data show CDR1 as SEHNR and CDR2 as FQNEAQ (reference sequence). This CDR3 contains 17 residues. The CDR3 loop reads CASSLVGGGSSQETQYF. CDR3 DNA: TGTGCCAGCAGCTTAGTAGGTGGTGGGAGTTCCCAAGAGACCCAGTACTTC.

The CDR3 sequence is CASSRGTRNQPQHF. The CDR3 bases are TGTGCCAGCAGTAGGGGGACGCGCAATCAGCCCCAGCATTTT. This chain joins TRBV2 and TRBJ1-5, with TRBD1 as a possible D gene (6 bases). Trimming removed 5 bases at V and 2 bases at J, with 10 bases between. CDR3 length: 14 residues. Looked up from germline, CDR1 is SNHLY and CDR2 is FYNNEI.

The CDR3 spells CATSDKQGGASQPQHF. CDR3 nucleotides: TGTGCCACCAGTGATAAACAGGGGGGCGCCTCTCAGCCCCAGCATTTT. The rearrangement joins TRBV24-1 to TRBJ1-5, with 8 bases matching TRBD1. The CDR3 is 16 residues long. J gave up 6 bases and V 3 bases, and 9 bases lay outside the gene matches. In germline, CDR1 is KGHDR, CDR2 SFDVKD.

The genes are TRBV4-1 and TRBJ2-5, with 9 bases lining up with TRBD1. The CDR3 extends over 14 amino acids. Per the germline V gene, CDR1 is MGHRA and CDR2 is YSYEKL. Trimming at V came to 4 bases and at J to 5 bases, leaving 5 bases not matched to a gene. In DNA, the CDR3 is TGCGCCAGCAGCCCAGGGACAGGGCCGGAGACCCAGTACTTC. Protein: CASSPGTGPETQYF.

This chain uses TRBV5-5 with TRBJ2-7, with a tentative D call TRBD2 (5 bases). The CDR3 totals 16 residues. The germline CDR1 and CDR2 sequences are SGHKS and YYEKEE (reference sequence). V gave up 6 bases and J gave up 0 bases, with 19 bases separating them. This chain's CDR3 is CASTPRAALSSYEQYF. Written as DNA, the CDR3 is TGTGCCAGCACGCCGAGGGCCGCCCTAAGCTCCTACGAGCAGTACTTC.

This sequence joins TRBV3-1 (or the pseudogene TRBV3-2) and TRBJ2-5; 12 bases line up with TRBD2. Per germline, CDR1 LGHDT and CDR2 YNNKEL (reference sequence). V lost 7 bases to trimming and J lost 4 bases; unmatched junction nucleotides: 7. The length of the CDR3 is 15 residues. The DNA for the CDR3 is TGTGCCAGCAACCCTAGCGGGGGGGTTTTAGAGACCCAGTACTTC. This codes for CASNPSGGVLETQYF.

Of note for this clone: The same CDR3 is also encoded by other DNA sequences in this sample. V is TRBV9 and J is TRBJ2-3; 8 bases line up with TRBD2. The CDR3 loop spans 15 amino acids. Germline-derived CDR1 and CDR2 are SGDLS and YYNGEE. Losses at the gene ends were 2 bases for V and 2 bases for J; bases not matched to a gene: 4. CDR3 in amino acids: CASSVGSGVTDTQYF. DNA for the CDR3: TGTGCCAGCAGCGTTGGTAGCGGGGTCACAGATACGCAGTATTTT. Full variable domain (missing parts from reference TRBV9 and TRBJ2-3): DSGVTQTPKHLITATGQRVTLRCSPRSGDLSVYWYQQSLDQGLQFLIQYYNGEERAKGNILERFSAQQFPDLHSELNLSSLELGDSALYFCASSVGSGVTDTQYFGPGTRLTVL.

The rearrangement links TRBV6-1 to TRBJ2-7, with D unclear. The CDR3 has 13 amino acids. Germline loops: CDR1 MNHNS, CDR2 SASEGT. Trimming stripped 2 bases from V and 2 bases from J, with 7 bases between. The DNA for the CDR3 is TGTGCCAGCAGTGAAAGCCGCACCTACGAGCAGTACTTC. Residues: CASSESRTYEQYF.

V is TRBV5-1 and J is TRBJ2-3, with a tentative D call TRBD2 (5 bases). CDR3 length: 14 residues. The V end was cut by 4 bases, the J end by 5 bases, with 14 bases between. CDR1 and CDR2 from the germline V gene are SGHRS and YFSETQ. The CDR3: CASSPTRVLDTQYF. DNA for the CDR3: TGCGCCAGCAGCCCCACGAGGGTTCTAGATACGCAGTATTTT.

The gene calls are TRBV7-9 and TRBJ1-5, with no clear D. Between the trimmed V and J ends, which lost 4 bases and 5 bases, there was a span of 21 bases. Germline V gene lookup returns CDR1 SEHNR and CDR2 FQNEAQ (reference sequence). This CDR3 region has 17 residues. CDR3 DNA: TGTGCCAGCAGCTGGGCACCGGACGGAGGCGACGATCAGCCCCAGCATTTT. Amino acid sequence: CASSWAPDGGDDQPQHF. Using reference TRBV7-9 and TRBJ1-5 for the parts outside the CDR3, the full variable domain is DTGVSQNPRHKITKRGQNVTFRCDPISEHNRLYWYRQTLGQGPEFLTYFQNEAQLEKSRLLSDRFSAERPKGSFSTLEIQRTEQGDSAMYLCASSWAPDGGDDQPQHFGDGTRLSIL.

Comments on this clone: At one boundary the junction diverges from the germline segment, which might be a read error. The gene calls are TRBV9 and TRBJ1-1; D perhaps matches TRBD1 (5 bases). This CDR3 spans 11 amino acids. Germline values: CDR1 SGDLS, CDR2 YYNGEE. In nucleotides, the CDR3 is TGTGCCAGCAGTGATGGGACTGCCCAAGAATTT. Protein product: CASSDGTAQEF.

Of note for this clone: The same CDR3 is also encoded by other DNA sequences in this sample. The V and J genes are TRBV6-5 and TRBJ1-1; tentatively, D is TRBD1 (5 bases). The CDR3 totals 13 residues. The V end was cut by 3 bases, the J end by 1 base, with 6 bases between. Germline lookup yields CDR1 MNHEY and CDR2 SVGAGI. CDR3 nucleotides: TGTGCCAGCAGTTATCAGGGGAACACTGAAGCTTTCTTT. The encoded protein is CASSYQGNTEAFF.

V usage is TRBV27 and J usage is TRBJ2-3, with 7 bases identical to TRBD1. The V gene end was trimmed by 3 bases and the J gene end by 5 bases; junction bases not matched to a gene: 8. Germline V gene data show CDR1 as MNHEY and CDR2 as SMNVEV (reference sequence). The CDR3 is 15 amino acids. The DNA for the CDR3 is TGTGCCAGCAGTTTGTCTACGACAGGGAAAGATACGCAGTATTTT. Protein sequence: CASSLSTTGKDTQYF.

V usage is TRBV18 and J usage is TRBJ1-2; 8 bases match TRBD1. J lost 7 bases, V lost 3 bases, and 13 bases had no gene match. Germline-derived CDR1 and CDR2 are KGHSH and LQKENI. This CDR3 spans 16 amino acids. The chain's CDR3 is CASSPLRRTGMSGYTF. CDR3 sequence (DNA): TGTGCCAGCTCACCCCTTCGTCGGACAGGGATGAGTGGCTACACCTTC.

V usage is TRBV5-1 and J usage is TRBJ1-2, with 10 nucleotides matching TRBD1. This CDR3 is 15 amino acids long. V dropped 4 bases and J dropped 2; count of bases not matched to a gene: 5. Germline values: CDR1 SGHRS, CDR2 YFSETQ. The CDR3 DNA is TGCGCCAGCAGCCCCGGGACAGGGGTAAACTATGGCTACACCTTC. Residues: CASSPGTGVNYGYTF.

This sequence joins TRBV5-1 and TRBJ2-2; D is perhaps TRBD2 (7 bases). Trimming removed 0 bases at V and 5 bases at J, with 14 bases between. Germline V gene sequence: CDR1 SGHRS, CDR2 YFSETQ. This CDR3 is 16 amino acids long. As DNA, the CDR3 is TGCGCCAGCAGCTTGGATGCGGGGGCGAGGACCGGGGAGCTGTTTTTT. Amino acids: CASSLDAGARTGELFF.

The CDR3 protein is CASSSRPGAYTF. The CDR3 DNA follows: TGTGCCAGCAGCTCAAGACCGGGTGCCTACACCTTC. This rearrangement joins TRBV7-9 to TRBJ1-2; D is undetermined. This CDR3 contains 12 residues. V shed 4 bases and J shed 10 bases, with 13 bases lying between them. Germline values: CDR1 SEHNR, CDR2 FQNEAQ (reference sequence). Based on the CDR3 plus reference TRBV7-9 and TRBJ1-2, the full variable domain is DTGVSQNPRHKITKRGQNVTFRCDPISEHNRLYWYRQTLGQGPEFLTYFQNEAQLEKSRLLSDRFSAERPKGSFSTLEIQRTEQGDSAMYLCASSSRPGAYTFGSGTRLTVV.

The chain has TRBV6-2 or TRBV6-3 and TRBJ2-7; 12 bases are shared with TRBD2. V dropped 0 bases and J dropped 5; count of bases not matched to a gene: 11. CDR3 size: 18 residues. CDR1 is MNHEY and CDR2 is SVGEGT in the germline V gene. CDR3 nucleotide sequence: TGTGCCAGCAGTTACTCGATTGAGGCTAGCGGGAGGGCAAACGAGCAGTACTTC. This sequence encodes CASSYSIEASGRANEQYF.

This chain connects TRBV18 to TRBJ1-5; D unresolved. The germline V and J ends were trimmed by 10 bases and 0 bases, with 7 bases remaining between them. Looked up from germline, CDR1 is KGHSH and CDR2 is LQKENI. The length of the CDR3 is 12 residues. The CDR3 sequence: CATRSSNQPQHF. The CDR3 DNA sequence: TGTGCCACTAGGAGTAGCAATCAGCCCCAGCATTTT.

V is TRBV5-5 and J is TRBJ2-1; D gene uncertain. Germline CDR1 reads SGHKS; CDR2 reads YYEKEE (reference sequence). Trimming took off 0 bases at V and 5 bases at J, with 9 bases between the two ends. This CDR3 contains 14 residues. CDR3 in amino acids: CASSLGQTNNEQFF. CDR3 bases: TGTGCCAGCAGCTTGGGGCAGACAAACAATGAGCAGTTCTTC.

This clone showed up just a few times. The chain carries TRBV19 and TRBJ2-3; D possibly corresponds to TRBD1 (6 bases). The CDR3 is made up of 14 amino acids. V lost 8 bases to trimming and J lost 3 bases, with 15 bases between them. The germline CDR1 and CDR2 sequences are LNHDA and SQIVND (reference sequence). The CDR3 loop reads CASDTGQGTDTQYF. CDR3 sequence (DNA): TGTGCCAGTGACACTGGGCAGGGGACAGATACGCAGTATTTT.

This sequence joins TRBV21-1 and TRBJ1-1; TRBD1 is the table's D call and was not checked against the DNA. TRBV21-1 corresponds to a pseudogene. The CDR3 sequence is 15 residues long. CDR3 amino acids: CASHRSSGVNTEAFF. CDR3 in DNA: TGTGCCAGCCACCGATCTTCAGGGGTGAACACTGAAGCTTTCTTT.

This clone showed up many times. CDR3 region: CASSQDLFGGGLSYNEQFF. In nucleotides, the CDR3 is TGTGCCAGCAGCCAAGATTTATTCGGCGGCGGGCTCTCCTACAATGAGCAGTTCTTC. The chain links TRBV14 to TRBJ2-1, with D possibly being TRBD2 (5 bases). From germline, CDR1 is SGHDN and CDR2 FVKESK. The CDR3 loop spans 19 amino acids. V lost 0 bases and J lost 0, with 18 bases in between.